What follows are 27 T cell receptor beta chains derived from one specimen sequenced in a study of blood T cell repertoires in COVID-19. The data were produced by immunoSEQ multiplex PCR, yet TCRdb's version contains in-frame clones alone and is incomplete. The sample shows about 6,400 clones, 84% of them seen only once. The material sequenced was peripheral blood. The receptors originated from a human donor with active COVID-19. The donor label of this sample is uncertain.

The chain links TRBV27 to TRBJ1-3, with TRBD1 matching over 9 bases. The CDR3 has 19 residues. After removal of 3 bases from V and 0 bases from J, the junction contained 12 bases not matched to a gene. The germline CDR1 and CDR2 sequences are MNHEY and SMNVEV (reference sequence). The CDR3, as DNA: TGTGCCAGCAGTTTCTCCGGGACAGGGAGACTAAGCTCTGGAAACACCATATATTTT. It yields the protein CASSFSGTGRLSSGNTIYF.

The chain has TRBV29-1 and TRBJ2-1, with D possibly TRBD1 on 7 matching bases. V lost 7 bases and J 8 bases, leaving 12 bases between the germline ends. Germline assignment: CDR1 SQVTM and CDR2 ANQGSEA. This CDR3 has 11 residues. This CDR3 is CSGQGEDEQFF. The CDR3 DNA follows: TGCAGCGGTCAGGGGGAGGATGAGCAGTTCTTC.

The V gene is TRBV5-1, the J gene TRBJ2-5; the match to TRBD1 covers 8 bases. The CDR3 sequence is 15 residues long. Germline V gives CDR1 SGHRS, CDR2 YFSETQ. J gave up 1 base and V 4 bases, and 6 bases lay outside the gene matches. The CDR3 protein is CASSKQGVSQETQYF. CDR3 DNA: TGCGCCAGCAGCAAACAGGGGGTCTCCCAAGAGACCCAGTACTTC. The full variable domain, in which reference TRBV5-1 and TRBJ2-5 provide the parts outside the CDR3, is KAGVTQTPRYLIKTRGQQVTLSCSPISGHRSVSWYQQTPGQGLQFLFEYFSETQRNKGNFPGRFSGRQFSNSRSEMNVSTLELGDSALYLCASSKQGVSQETQYFGPGTRLLVL.

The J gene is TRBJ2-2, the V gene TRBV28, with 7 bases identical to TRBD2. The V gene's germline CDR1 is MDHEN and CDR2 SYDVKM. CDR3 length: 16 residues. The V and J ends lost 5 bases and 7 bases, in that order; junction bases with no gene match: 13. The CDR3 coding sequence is TGTGCCAGCAGTCTGTTGACTAGCTCCGTGAACGGGGAGCTGTTTTTT. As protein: CASSLLTSSVNGELFF.

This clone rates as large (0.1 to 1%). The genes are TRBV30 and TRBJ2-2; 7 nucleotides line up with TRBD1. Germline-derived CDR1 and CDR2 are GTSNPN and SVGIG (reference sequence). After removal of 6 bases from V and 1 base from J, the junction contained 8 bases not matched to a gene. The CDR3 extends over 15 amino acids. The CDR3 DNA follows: TGTGCCTGCCCAACACAGGGGTGGAACACCGGGGAGCTGTTTTTT. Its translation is CACPTQGWNTGELFF. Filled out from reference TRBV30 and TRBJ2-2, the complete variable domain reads SQTIHQWPATLVQPVGSPLSLECTVEGTSNPNLYWYRQAAGRGLQLLFYSVGIGQISSEVPQNLSASRPQDRQFILSSKKLLLSDSGFYLCACPTQGWNTGELFFGEGSRLTVL.

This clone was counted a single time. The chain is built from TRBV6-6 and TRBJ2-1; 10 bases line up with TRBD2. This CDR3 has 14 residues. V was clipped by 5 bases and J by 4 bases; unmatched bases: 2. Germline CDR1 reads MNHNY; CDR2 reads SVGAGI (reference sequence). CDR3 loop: CASSDSGGYNEQFF. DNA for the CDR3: TGTGCCAGCAGTGATAGCGGGGGGTACAATGAGCAGTTCTTC.

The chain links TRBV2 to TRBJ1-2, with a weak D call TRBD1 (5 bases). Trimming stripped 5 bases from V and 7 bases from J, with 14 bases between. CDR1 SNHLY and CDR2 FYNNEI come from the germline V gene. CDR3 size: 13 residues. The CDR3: CASSPGFFVGYTF. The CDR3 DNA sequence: TGTGCCAGCAGTCCAGGGTTTTTTGTTGGCTACACCTTC.

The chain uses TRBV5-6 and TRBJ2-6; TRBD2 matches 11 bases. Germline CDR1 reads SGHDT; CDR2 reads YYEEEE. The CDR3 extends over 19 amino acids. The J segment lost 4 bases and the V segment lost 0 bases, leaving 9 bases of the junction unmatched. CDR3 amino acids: CASSLAQLAGEPGANVLTF. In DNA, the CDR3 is TGTGCCAGCAGCTTGGCCCAACTAGCGGGGGAGCCCGGGGCCAACGTCCTGACTTTC.

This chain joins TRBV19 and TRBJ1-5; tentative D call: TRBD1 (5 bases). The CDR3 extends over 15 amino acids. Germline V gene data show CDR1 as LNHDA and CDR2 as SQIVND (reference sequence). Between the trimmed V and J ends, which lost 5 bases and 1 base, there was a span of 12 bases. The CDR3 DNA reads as TGTGCCAGTAGTTCCTTGGGGGGGAGCAATCAGCCCCAGCATTTT. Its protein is CASSSLGGSNQPQHF.

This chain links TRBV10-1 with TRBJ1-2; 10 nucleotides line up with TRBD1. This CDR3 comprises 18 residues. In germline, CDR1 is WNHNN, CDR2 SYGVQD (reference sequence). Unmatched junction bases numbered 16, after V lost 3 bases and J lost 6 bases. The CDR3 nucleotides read TGCGCCAGCAGTGAAGGTTGGGGGACAGGGGTCACTCCGAATGGCTACACCTTC. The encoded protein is CASSEGWGTGVTPNGYTF.

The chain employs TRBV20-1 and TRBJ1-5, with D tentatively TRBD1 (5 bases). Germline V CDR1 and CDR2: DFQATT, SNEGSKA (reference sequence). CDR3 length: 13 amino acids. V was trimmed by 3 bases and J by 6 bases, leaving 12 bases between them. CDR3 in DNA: TGCAGTGCTAGTCCGTGGGGGGTTCAGCCCCAGCATTTT. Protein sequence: CSASPWGVQPQHF.

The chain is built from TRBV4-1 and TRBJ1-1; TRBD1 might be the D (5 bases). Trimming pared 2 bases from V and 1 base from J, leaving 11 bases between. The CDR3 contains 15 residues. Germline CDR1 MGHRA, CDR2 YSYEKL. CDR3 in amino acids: CASSQPPQGNTEAFF. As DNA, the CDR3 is TGCGCCAGCAGCCAACCTCCCCAGGGGAACACTGAAGCTTTCTTT.

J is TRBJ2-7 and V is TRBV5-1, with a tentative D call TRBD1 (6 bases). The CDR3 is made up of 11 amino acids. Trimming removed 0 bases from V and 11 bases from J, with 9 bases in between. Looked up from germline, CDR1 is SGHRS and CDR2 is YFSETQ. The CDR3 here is CASSLAGDKYF. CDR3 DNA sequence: TGCGCCAGCAGCTTGGCAGGGGATAAGTACTTC. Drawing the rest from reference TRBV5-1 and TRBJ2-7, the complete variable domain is KAGVTQTPRYLIKTRGQQVTLSCSPISGHRSVSWYQQTPGQGLQFLFEYFSETQRNKGNFPGRFSGRQFSNSRSEMNVSTLELGDSALYLCASSLAGDKYFGPGTRLTVT.

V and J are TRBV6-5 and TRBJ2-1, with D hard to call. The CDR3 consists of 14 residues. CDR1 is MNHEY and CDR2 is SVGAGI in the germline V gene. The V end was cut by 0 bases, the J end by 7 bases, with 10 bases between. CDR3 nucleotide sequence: TGTGCCAGCAGTTACTCGACAATCAGTAATGAGCAGTTCTTC. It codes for CASSYSTISNEQFF.

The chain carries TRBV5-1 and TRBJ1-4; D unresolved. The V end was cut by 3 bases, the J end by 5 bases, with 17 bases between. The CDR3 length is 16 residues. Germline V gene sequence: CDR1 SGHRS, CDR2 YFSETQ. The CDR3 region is CASSYIKGGPNEKLFF. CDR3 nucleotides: TGCGCCAGCAGCTACATTAAGGGAGGGCCGAATGAAAAACTGTTTTTT.

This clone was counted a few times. CDR3 sequence reads: CASSEIWGATGFGELFF. DNA for the CDR3: TGTGCCAGCAGTGAAATCTGGGGCGCAACCGGATTCGGGGAGCTGTTTTTT. The rearrangement uses TRBV6-1 and TRBJ2-2; D is possibly TRBD1 (5 bases). Looked up from germline, CDR1 is MNHNS and CDR2 is SASEGT. The CDR3 sequence is 17 residues long. V was trimmed by 2 bases and J by 7 bases, leaving 20 bases between them.

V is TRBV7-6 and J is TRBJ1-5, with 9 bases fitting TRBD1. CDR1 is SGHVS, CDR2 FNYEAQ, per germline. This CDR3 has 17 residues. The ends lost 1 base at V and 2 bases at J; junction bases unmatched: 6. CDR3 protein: CASSLGTGGAGNQPQHF. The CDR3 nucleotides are TGTGCCAGCAGCTTAGGAACAGGGGGCGCGGGCAATCAGCCCCAGCATTTT.

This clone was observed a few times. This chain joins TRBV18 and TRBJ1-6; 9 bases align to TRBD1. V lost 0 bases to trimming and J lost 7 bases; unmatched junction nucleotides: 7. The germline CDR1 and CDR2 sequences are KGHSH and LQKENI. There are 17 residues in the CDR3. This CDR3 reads CASSPPVSGQGNSPLHF. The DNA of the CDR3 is TGTGCCAGCTCACCACCCGTTTCCGGACAGGGGAATTCACCCCTCCACTTT.

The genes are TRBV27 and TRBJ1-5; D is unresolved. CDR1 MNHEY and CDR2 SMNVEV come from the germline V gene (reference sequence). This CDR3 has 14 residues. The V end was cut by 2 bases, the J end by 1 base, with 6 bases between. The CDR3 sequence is CASSLRGSNQPQHF. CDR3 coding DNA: TGTGCCAGCAGTTTACGAGGGAGCAATCAGCCCCAGCATTTT.

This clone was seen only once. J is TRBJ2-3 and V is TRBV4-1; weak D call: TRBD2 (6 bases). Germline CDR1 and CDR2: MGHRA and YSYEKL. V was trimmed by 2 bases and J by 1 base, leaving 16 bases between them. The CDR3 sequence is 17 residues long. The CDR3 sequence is CASSQPLGGVGTDTQYF. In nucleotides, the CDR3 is TGCGCCAGCAGCCAACCTTTAGGAGGGGTGGGCACAGATACGCAGTATTTT.

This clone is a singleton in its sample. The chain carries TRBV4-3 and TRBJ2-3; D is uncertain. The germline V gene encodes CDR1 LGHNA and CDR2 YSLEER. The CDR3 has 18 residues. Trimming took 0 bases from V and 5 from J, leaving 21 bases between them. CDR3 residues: CASSQDRPSSEEGDTQYF. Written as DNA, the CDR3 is TGCGCCAGCAGCCAAGACCGACCCTCCAGTGAGGAAGGAGATACGCAGTATTTT.

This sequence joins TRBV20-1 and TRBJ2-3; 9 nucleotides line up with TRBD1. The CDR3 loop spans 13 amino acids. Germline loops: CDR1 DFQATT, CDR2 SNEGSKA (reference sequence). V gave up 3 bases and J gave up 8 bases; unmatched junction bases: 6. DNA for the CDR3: TGCAGTGCTAGTTGGACAGGGGATGGTACGCAGTATTTT. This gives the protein CSASWTGDGTQYF.

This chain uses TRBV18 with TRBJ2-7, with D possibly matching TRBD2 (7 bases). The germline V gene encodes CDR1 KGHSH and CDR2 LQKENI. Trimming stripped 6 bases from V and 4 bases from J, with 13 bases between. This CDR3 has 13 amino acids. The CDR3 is CASSPRGGYEQYF. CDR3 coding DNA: TGTGCCAGCTCTCCAAGGGGGGGGTACGAGCAGTACTTC.

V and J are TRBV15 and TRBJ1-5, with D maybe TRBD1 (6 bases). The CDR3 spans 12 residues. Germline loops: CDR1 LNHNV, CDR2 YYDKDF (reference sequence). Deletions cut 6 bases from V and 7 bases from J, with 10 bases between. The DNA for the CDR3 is TGTGCCACCAGGGCAGGGGCCCAGCCCCAGCATTTT. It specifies CATRAGAQPQHF.

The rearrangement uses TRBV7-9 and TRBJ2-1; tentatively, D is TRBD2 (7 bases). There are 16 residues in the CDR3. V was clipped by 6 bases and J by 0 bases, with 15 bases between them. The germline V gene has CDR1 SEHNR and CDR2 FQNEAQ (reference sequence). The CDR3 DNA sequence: TGTGCCAGCAGTCTTCGGGGGGCTAGCTCCTACAATGAGCAGTTCTTC. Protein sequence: CASSLRGASSYNEQFF.

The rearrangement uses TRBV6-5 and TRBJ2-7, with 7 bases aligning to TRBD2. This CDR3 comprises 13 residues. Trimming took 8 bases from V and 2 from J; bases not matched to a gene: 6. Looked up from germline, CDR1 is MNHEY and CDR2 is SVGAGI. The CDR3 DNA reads TGTGCCAGCCTATTCAGCGGGGCCTACGAGCAGTACTTC. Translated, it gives CASLFSGAYEQYF.

The CDR3 bases are TGTGCCAGTAACCACCCCCCGGGGGGGGACTATGGCTACACCTTC. Translating it yields CASNHPPGGDYGYTF. This chain joins TRBV19 and TRBJ1-2; D possibly corresponds to TRBD1 (5 bases). The CDR3 sequence is 15 residues long. Trimming pared 7 bases from V and 3 bases from J, leaving 18 bases between. Germline-derived CDR1 and CDR2 are LNHDA and SQIVND (reference sequence).